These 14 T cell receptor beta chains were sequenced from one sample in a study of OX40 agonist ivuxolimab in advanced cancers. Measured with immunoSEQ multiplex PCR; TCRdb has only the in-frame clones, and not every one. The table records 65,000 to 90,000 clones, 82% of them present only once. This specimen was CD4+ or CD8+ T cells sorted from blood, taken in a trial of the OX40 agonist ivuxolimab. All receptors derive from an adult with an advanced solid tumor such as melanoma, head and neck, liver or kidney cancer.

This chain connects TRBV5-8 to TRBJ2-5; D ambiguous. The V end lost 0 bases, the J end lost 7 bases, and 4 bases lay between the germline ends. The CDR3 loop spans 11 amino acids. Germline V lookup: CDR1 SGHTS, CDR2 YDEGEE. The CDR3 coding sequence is TGTGCCAGCAGCTTGGAAGGGACCCAGTACTTC. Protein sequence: CASSLEGTQYF.

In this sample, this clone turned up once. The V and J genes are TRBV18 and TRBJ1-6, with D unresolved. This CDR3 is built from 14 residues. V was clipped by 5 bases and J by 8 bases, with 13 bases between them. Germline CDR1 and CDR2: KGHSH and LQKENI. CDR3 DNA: TGTGCCAGCTCAGGCAATGGAAGGGATTCACCCCTCCACTTT. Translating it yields CASSGNGRDSPLHF.

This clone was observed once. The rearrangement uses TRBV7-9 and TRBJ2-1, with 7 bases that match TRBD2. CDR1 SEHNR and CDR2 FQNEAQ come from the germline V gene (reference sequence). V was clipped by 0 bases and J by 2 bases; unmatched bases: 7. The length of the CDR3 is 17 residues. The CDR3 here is CASSLAASGGAYNEQFF. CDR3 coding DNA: TGTGCCAGCAGCTTAGCGGCTAGCGGAGGGGCCTACAATGAGCAGTTCTTC.

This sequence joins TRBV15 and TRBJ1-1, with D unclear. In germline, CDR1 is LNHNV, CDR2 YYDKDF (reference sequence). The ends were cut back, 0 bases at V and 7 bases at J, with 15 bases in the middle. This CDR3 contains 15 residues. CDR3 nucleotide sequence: TGTGCCACCAGCAGAGATCTCGTTCCCGGGGATGAAGCTTTCTTT. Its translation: CATSRDLVPGDEAFF.

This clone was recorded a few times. Here the CDR3 reads CASGYWGGKDTQYF. The CDR3 DNA reads TGTGCCAGCGGGTACTGGGGGGGCAAGGATACGCAGTATTTT. This sequence joins TRBV6-6 and TRBJ2-3, with a tentative D call TRBD2 (7 bases). The germline CDR1 and CDR2 sequences are MNHNY and SVGAGI (reference sequence). This CDR3 comprises 14 residues. The ends were cut back, 8 bases at V and 6 bases at J, with 18 bases in the middle.

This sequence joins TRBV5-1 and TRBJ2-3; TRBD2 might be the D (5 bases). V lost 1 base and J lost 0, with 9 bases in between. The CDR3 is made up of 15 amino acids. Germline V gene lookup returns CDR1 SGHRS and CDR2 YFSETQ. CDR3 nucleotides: TGCGCCAGCAGCTTGATGGGAGTGAGCACAGATACGCAGTATTTT. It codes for CASSLMGVSTDTQYF.

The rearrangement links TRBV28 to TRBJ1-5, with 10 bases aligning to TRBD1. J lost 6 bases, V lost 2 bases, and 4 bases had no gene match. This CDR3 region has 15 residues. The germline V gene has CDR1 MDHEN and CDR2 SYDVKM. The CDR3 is CASSLGDRGGQPQHF. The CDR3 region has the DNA TGTGCCAGCAGTTTAGGGGACAGGGGCGGTCAGCCCCAGCATTTT. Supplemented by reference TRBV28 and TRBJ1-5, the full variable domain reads DVKVTQSSRYLVKRTGEKVFLECVQDMDHENMFWYRQDPGLGLRLIYFSYDVKMKEKGDIPEGYSVSREKKERFSLILESASTNQTSMYLCASSLGDRGGQPQHFGDGTRLSIL.

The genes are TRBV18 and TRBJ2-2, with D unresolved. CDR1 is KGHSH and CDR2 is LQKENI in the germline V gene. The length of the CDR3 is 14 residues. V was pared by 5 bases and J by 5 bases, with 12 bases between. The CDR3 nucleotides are TGTGCCAGCTCAGAATACAGATCAACCGGGGAGCTGTTTTTT. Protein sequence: CASSEYRSTGELFF.

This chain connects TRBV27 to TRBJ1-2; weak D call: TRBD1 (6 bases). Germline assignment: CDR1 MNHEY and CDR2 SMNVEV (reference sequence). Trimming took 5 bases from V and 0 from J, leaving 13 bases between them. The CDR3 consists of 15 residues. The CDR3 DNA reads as TGTGCCAGCAGTCCCAGGGGTAAAGCTAACTATGGCTACACCTTC. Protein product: CASSPRGKANYGYTF.

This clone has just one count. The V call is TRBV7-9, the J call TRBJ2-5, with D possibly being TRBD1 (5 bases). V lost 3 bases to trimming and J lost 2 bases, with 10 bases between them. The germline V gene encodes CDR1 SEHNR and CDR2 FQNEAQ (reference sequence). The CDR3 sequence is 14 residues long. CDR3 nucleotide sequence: TGTGCCAGCAGCTTTTCCACAGGTCAAGAGACCCAGTACTTC. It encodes CASSFSTGQETQYF.

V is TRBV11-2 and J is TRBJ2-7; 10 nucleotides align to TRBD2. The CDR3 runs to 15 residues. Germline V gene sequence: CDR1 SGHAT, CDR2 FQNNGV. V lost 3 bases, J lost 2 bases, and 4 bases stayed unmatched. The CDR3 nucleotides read TGTGCCAGCAGCTTGTTAAGCGGGGGGGCCTACGAGCAGTACTTC. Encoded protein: CASSLLSGGAYEQYF. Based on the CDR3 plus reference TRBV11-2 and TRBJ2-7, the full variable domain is EAGVAQSPRYKIIEKRQSVAFWCNPISGHATLYWYQQILGQGPKLLIQFQNNGVVDDSQLPKDRFSAERLKGVDSTLKIQPAKLEDSAVYLCASSLLSGGAYEQYFGPGTRLTVT.

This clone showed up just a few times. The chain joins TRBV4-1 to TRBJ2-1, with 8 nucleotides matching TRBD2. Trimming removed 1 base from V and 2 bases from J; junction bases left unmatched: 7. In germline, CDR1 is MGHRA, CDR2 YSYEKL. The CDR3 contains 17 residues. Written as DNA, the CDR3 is TGCGCCAGCAGCCAAGCCCCTCCTAGCGGGCCCTACAATGAGCAGTTCTTC. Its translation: CASSQAPPSGPYNEQFF.

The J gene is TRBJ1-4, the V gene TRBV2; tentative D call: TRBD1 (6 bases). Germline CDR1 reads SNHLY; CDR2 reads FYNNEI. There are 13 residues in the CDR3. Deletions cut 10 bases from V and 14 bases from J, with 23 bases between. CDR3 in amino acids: CAIQPLTGPGLFF. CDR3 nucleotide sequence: TGTGCCATCCAGCCCTTGACAGGTCCCGGGCTGTTTTTT.

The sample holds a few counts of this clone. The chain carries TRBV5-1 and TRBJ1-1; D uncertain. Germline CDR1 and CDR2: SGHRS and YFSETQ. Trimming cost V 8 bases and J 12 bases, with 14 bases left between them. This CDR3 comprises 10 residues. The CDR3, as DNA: TGCGCCAGTGGCGACCGGTATCCTTTCTTT. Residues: CASGDRYPFF.